This TCR beta chain was sequenced in a study of blood T cell repertoires in COVID-19. The CDR3 totals 14 residues. CDR1 and CDR2 from the germline V gene are SGHTA and FQGTGA. The ends lost 2 bases at V and 12 bases at J; junction bases unmatched: 7. This clone appeared a few times. Those enrolled in Seattle joined during active infection and were followed longitudinally afterward. Original analysis: Estimation of nucleated cell counts was performed using reference gene primer amplification. Data came from immunoSEQ multiplex PCR; TCRdb stores just in-frame clones and leaves some out. V, J and clone size were drawn from that table, and D and trimming were deduced from the DNA. The sample includes about 280,000 clones, approximately 86% of them seen just once.

What was sequenced was peripheral blood. This chain connects TRBV7-3 to TRBJ1-6; 7 positions match TRBD1. The source is a woman between 70 and 85 years old with COVID-19, enrolled during active disease. The CDR3 sequence: CASSLETGIGPLHF. The CDR3 coding sequence is TGTGCCAGCAGCTTAGAGACAGGGATCGGACCCCTCCACTTT.